Presented here are 7 T cell receptor beta chains from one specimen sequenced in a study of cytomegalovirus exposure and HLA in healthy donors. This PCR relied on a set of 60 Vbeta primers and 13 Jbeta primers. The data were produced by immunoSEQ multiplex PCR, yet TCRdb's version contains in-frame clones alone and is incomplete. The repertoire holds over 65,000 clones, 70% to 80% seen once, with around 3.4% in the top ten. The specimen was PBMCs. Source of these receptors: a man aged 50-60 years in good health and CMV-seronegative.

V usage is TRBV10-3 and J usage is TRBJ1-1; possible D gene TRBD1, 6 bases. This CDR3 is 14 amino acids long. The V end was cut by 2 bases, the J end by 6 bases, with 13 bases between. Germline lookup yields CDR1 ENHRY and CDR2 SYGVKD. This CDR3 reads CAISERGGVAEAFF. The CDR3, as DNA: TGTGCCATCAGTGAGAGGGGGGGGGTCGCTGAAGCTTTCTTT.

The chain has TRBV27 and TRBJ1-5; TRBD1 matches at 9 bases. The V gene's germline CDR1 is MNHEY and CDR2 SMNVEV (reference sequence). The V gene end was trimmed by 3 bases and the J gene end by 7 bases; junction bases not matched to a gene: 7. The length of the CDR3 is 15 residues. The CDR3 coding sequence is TGTGCCAGCAGTTTTCTGGGACAGGGAGGGCAGCCCCAGCATTTT. Translation: CASSFLGQGGQPQHF.

Regarding this clone: One junction end disagrees with the germline gene, perhaps due to a read error. The chain has TRBV7-9 and TRBJ2-2, with D perhaps matching TRBD1 (6 bases). CDR1 and CDR2 (germline): SEHNR, FQNEAQ (reference sequence). The CDR3 length is 14 residues. CDR3 DNA: TGTTCCAGCAGCAAGACAGGATACACCGGGGAGCTGTTTTTT. Translating it yields CSSSKTGYTGELFF.

This chain links TRBV4-1 with TRBJ2-3; 9 bases match TRBD2. The ends lost 1 base at V and 2 bases at J; junction bases unmatched: 7. This CDR3 has 17 amino acids. Per the germline V gene, CDR1 is MGHRA and CDR2 is YSYEKL. In nucleotides, the CDR3 is TGCGCCAGCAGCCAAGTGCGCGGGGGGGGTCTCACAGATACGCAGTATTTT. It encodes CASSQVRGGGLTDTQYF.

J is TRBJ2-1 and V is TRBV10-3, with 11 bases fitting TRBD2. This CDR3 contains 16 residues. Germline CDR1 is ENHRY and CDR2 is SYGVKD. With 0 bases clipped from V and 7 bases from J, the junction kept 5 bases outside the gene matches. The CDR3 nucleotides read TGTGCCATCAGTGAGTCAACTAGCGGGGGTAAGAATGAGCAGTTCTTC. It translates to CAISESTSGGKNEQFF.

The chain carries TRBV4-1 and TRBJ1-1; D remains unclear. The CDR3 spans 14 residues. The germline gives CDR1 MGHRA, CDR2 YSYEKL. V lost 3 bases and J 2 bases, leaving 10 bases between the germline ends. The CDR3 nucleotides read TGCGCCAGCAGCCATATAATAGATAACACTGAAGCTTTCTTT. Its translation is CASSHIIDNTEAFF.

This clone has just one count. The V and J genes are TRBV6-5 and TRBJ1-3; the D is unclear. The V end lost 5 bases, the J end lost 0 bases, and 11 bases lay between the germline ends. The germline gives CDR1 MNHEY, CDR2 SVGAGI. This CDR3 is 15 amino acids long. The CDR3: CASSADTNSGNTIYF. DNA of the CDR3: TGTGCCAGCAGTGCCGACACAAACTCTGGAAACACCATATATTTT.